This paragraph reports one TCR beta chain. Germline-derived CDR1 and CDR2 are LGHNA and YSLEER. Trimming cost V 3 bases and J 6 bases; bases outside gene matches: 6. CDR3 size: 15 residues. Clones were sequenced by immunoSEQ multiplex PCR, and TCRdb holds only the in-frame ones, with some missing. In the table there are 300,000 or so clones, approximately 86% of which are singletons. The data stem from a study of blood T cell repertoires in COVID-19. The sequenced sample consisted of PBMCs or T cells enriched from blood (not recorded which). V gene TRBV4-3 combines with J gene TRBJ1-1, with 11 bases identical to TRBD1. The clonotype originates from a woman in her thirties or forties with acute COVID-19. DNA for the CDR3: TGCGCCAGCAGCCACGGACAGGGGGCAAGTGCTGAAGCTTTCTTT. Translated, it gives CASSHGQGASAEAFF.